The 15 T cell receptor beta chains below come from one sample, sequenced in a study of blood T cell repertoires in COVID-19. TCRdb keeps only in-frame clones here, not all; method: immunoSEQ multiplex PCR. The repertoire includes 190,000 or so clones, 85% to 90% of them detected once, and 0.7% to 0.95% sits in the top ten. What was sequenced was peripheral blood. The receptors stem from a woman in her seventies with acute or convalescent COVID-19.

This sequence joins TRBV11-2 and TRBJ2-4, with 8 bases identical to TRBD1. With 3 bases clipped from V and 4 bases from J, the junction kept 11 bases outside the gene matches. This CDR3 spans 17 amino acids. Germline-derived CDR1 and CDR2 are SGHAT and FQNNGV. The CDR3 protein is CASSFWTGSPPKNIQYF. The CDR3 nucleotides read TGTGCCAGCAGCTTCTGGACAGGGTCCCCCCCAAAAAACATTCAGTACTTC.

The V gene is TRBV6-2 or TRBV6-3, the J gene TRBJ1-1; D might be TRBD1 (5 bases). Per the germline V gene, CDR1 is MNHEY and CDR2 is SVGEGT. The CDR3 contains 13 residues. Trimming stripped 5 bases from V and 1 base from J, with 8 bases between. CDR3: CASSPGWNTEAFF. Here the CDR3 DNA reads TGTGCCAGCAGTCCAGGGTGGAACACTGAAGCTTTCTTT.

V is TRBV7-2 and J is TRBJ1-2; TRBD1 is a possible D gene (6 bases). The germline V and J ends were trimmed by 0 bases and 5 bases, with 7 bases remaining between them. The germline CDR1 and CDR2 sequences are SGHTA and FQGNSA. This CDR3 spans 13 amino acids. The chain's CDR3 is CASSLADRYGYTF. The CDR3 DNA sequence: TGTGCCAGCAGCTTAGCGGACAGATATGGCTACACCTTC.

V usage is TRBV28 and J usage is TRBJ1-5; a possible D gene is TRBD1 (6 bases). Per germline, CDR1 MDHEN and CDR2 SYDVKM. Trimming took off 3 bases at V and 0 bases at J, with 9 bases between the two ends. The CDR3 is 15 amino acids. CDR3 amino acids: CASSFRTASNQPQHF. The CDR3 region has the DNA TGTGCCAGCAGTTTTCGGACAGCTAGCAATCAGCCCCAGCATTTT. Based on the CDR3 plus reference TRBV28 and TRBJ1-5, the full variable domain is DVKVTQSSRYLVKRTGEKVFLECVQDMDHENMFWYRQDPGLGLRLIYFSYDVKMKEKGDIPEGYSVSREKKERFSLILESASTNQTSMYLCASSFRTASNQPQHFGDGTRLSIL.

V is TRBV11-2 and J is TRBJ2-1, with TRBD2 as a possible D gene (5 bases). The V end lost 5 bases, the J end lost 7 bases, and 15 bases lay between the germline ends. The V gene's germline CDR1 is SGHAT and CDR2 FQNNGV. The CDR3 has 14 amino acids. The chain's CDR3 is CASSPIRSGNEQFF. The DNA for the CDR3 is TGTGCCAGCAGCCCAATCCGGAGCGGAAATGAGCAGTTCTTC.

This chain joins TRBV5-1 and TRBJ1-2; 7 bases are a match to TRBD1. Germline V CDR1 and CDR2: SGHRS, YFSETQ. There are 15 residues in the CDR3. V lost 5 bases, J lost 4 bases, and 11 bases stayed unmatched. The CDR3 reads CASSPGTAGGYGYTF. The CDR3 DNA follows: TGCGCCAGCAGTCCCGGGACAGCCGGAGGCTATGGCTACACCTTC.

This chain uses TRBV3-1 (or the pseudogene TRBV3-2) with TRBJ2-2; TRBD1 might be the D (6 bases). V lost 8 bases and J 0 bases, leaving 10 bases between the germline ends. This CDR3 comprises 14 residues. Germline V gene data show CDR1 as LGHDT and CDR2 as YNNKEL (reference sequence). In nucleotides, the CDR3 is TGTGCCAGCTGGCAGGGGCCGAACACCGGGGAGCTGTTTTTT. Protein sequence: CASWQGPNTGELFF.

This chain links TRBV11-3 with TRBJ1-6; no clear D gene. V lost 7 bases and J 3 bases, leaving 13 bases between the germline ends. Per germline, CDR1 SGHNT and CDR2 YENEEA. This CDR3 is built from 15 residues. CDR3 sequence reads: CASTSGGNYNSPLHF. For the CDR3, the DNA is TGTGCCAGCACCTCCGGAGGGAACTATAATTCACCCCTCCACTTT.

This clone was seen a few times. CDR3 sequence (DNA): TGTGCCAGCAGCGTAGCTTCCGGACTACCTTCTGGGGAGCAGTACTTC. This translates into CASSVASGLPSGEQYF. The chain uses TRBV9 and TRBJ2-7, with D maybe TRBD2 (6 bases). The CDR3 spans 16 residues. Germline CDR1 and CDR2: SGDLS and YYNGEE. V lost 0 bases to trimming and J lost 7 bases, with 20 bases between them.

The chain combines TRBV4-1 with TRBJ2-1, with a possible D match to TRBD1 (5 bases). The CDR3 is 13 residues long. The V gene's germline CDR1 is MGHRA and CDR2 YSYEKL. The V end lost 2 bases, the J end lost 6 bases, and 8 bases lay between the germline ends. The CDR3 DNA sequence: TGCGCCAGCAGCCAACGGCAGGGCAATGAGCAGTTCTTC. Translation gives CASSQRQGNEQFF.

V and J are TRBV7-2 and TRBJ1-2; a weak D match, TRBD1 (6 bases). This CDR3 spans 15 amino acids. Trimming stripped 10 bases from V and 0 bases from J, with 18 bases between. Per the germline V gene, CDR1 is SGHTA and CDR2 is FQGNSA. The CDR3 nucleotides read TGTGCCACTTCCCTTAGGGGGAGCACTAACTATGGCTACACCTTC. The encoded protein is CATSLRGSTNYGYTF.

CDR3 in amino acids: CASRDRGNTIYF. In nucleotides, the CDR3 is TGTGCCAGCAGAGACAGGGGAAACACCATATATTTT. The chain is built from TRBV5-6 and TRBJ1-3, with D possibly being TRBD1 (6 bases). The length of the CDR3 is 12 residues. Germline V CDR1 and CDR2: SGHDT, YYEEEE. The ends were cut back, 5 bases at V and 4 bases at J, with 7 bases in the middle. Variable domain in full (rest from reference TRBV5-6 and TRBJ1-3): DAGVTQSPTHLIKTRGQQVTLRCSPKSGHDTVSWYQQALGQGPQFIFQYYEEEERQRGNFPDRFSGHQFPNYSSELNVNALLLGDSALYLCASRDRGNTIYFGEGSWLTVV.

This chain links TRBV4-2 with TRBJ1-1; D call uncertain. Germline assignment: CDR1 LGHNA and CDR2 YNFKEQ. Trimming pared 5 bases from V and 2 bases from J, leaving 21 bases between. CDR3 length equals 17 residues. In DNA, the CDR3 is TGTGCCAGCAGCTTAGCAGCCCCCCCGGCCACAAACACTGAAGCTTTCTTT. Amino acids: CASSLAAPPATNTEAFF.

This clone has just one count. The CDR3 protein is CASSINRGHQPQHF. Here the CDR3 DNA reads TGTGCCAGTAGTATAAACAGGGGGCATCAGCCCCAGCATTTT. V and J are TRBV19 and TRBJ1-5; 9 bases match TRBD1. CDR3 length: 14 residues. Per the germline V gene, CDR1 is LNHDA and CDR2 is SQIVND (reference sequence). J gave up 5 bases and V 2 bases, and 1 base lay outside the gene matches.

Points on this clone: One end of the junction fails to match germline, which may point to a read error. The CDR3 nucleotides are TGTGCCAGCAGTAAAGGCCTCGCGAAAGAGACTCAGTACTTC. This encodes CASSKGLAKETQYF. The chain joins TRBV5-8 to TRBJ2-5; D call uncertain. CDR1 and CDR2 from the germline V gene are SGHTS and YDEGEE. The length of the CDR3 is 14 residues.